The 13 T cell receptor beta chains listed next were all sequenced from one sample in a study of T cells in Graves' hyperthyroidism and ophthalmopathy. Amplification of TCR beta CDR3 regions used RNA as the template. A first-round RT-PCR of the TCR CDR3 used the HTBI primer set. Using its own MiXCR run on the multiplex PCR reads, TCRdb lists one record per CDR3 protein. The sample includes roughly 400,000 distinct CDR3 sequences, just under 25% of them seen just once. Specimen: blood. Receptors were obtained from a man between 45 and 60 years old with Graves' hyperthyroidism.

The V and J genes are TRBV7-9 and TRBJ2-1; unclear D gene. Germline values: CDR1 SEHNR, CDR2 FQNEAQ (reference sequence). The CDR3 runs 12 residues. V gave up 5 bases and J gave up 8 bases, with 10 bases separating them. CDR3 bases: TGTGCCAGCAGCGCCATTAGTGATGAGCAGTTCTTC. Residues: CASSAISDEQFF.

The chain combines TRBV11-2 with TRBJ1-2; unclear D gene. CDR1 and CDR2 from the germline V gene are SGHAT and FQNNGV. CDR3 length: 14 amino acids. The V gene lost 1 base and the J gene lost 8 bases, with 14 bases spanning the gap. CDR3 nucleotide sequence: TGTGCCAGCAGCTTAGTTAGGTCAGGCGCCGGCTACACCTTC. Amino acids: CASSLVRSGAGYTF.

This clonotype came up many times. This rearrangement joins TRBV11-2 to TRBJ2-3; D is undetermined. Trimming stripped 4 bases from V and 3 bases from J, with 14 bases between. Germline values: CDR1 SGHAT, CDR2 FQNNGV. The CDR3 runs to 15 residues. The chain's CDR3 is CASSSVLRATDTQYF. The CDR3 DNA reads TGTGCCAGCAGCTCAGTGCTTCGGGCGACAGATACGCAGTATTTT.

V usage is TRBV10-3 and J usage is TRBJ2-7, with 7 bases that match TRBD2. With 3 bases clipped from V and 4 bases from J, the junction kept 6 bases outside the gene matches. The V gene's germline CDR1 is ENHRY and CDR2 SYGVKD. CDR3 length: 14 residues. In DNA, the CDR3 is TGTGCCATCAGTGACTCCAGAGCGGGGTACGAGCAGTACTTC. It translates to CAISDSRAGYEQYF.

This clonotype appeared many times. This chain connects TRBV6-1 to TRBJ2-7; 10 bases line up with TRBD2. CDR3 length: 16 amino acids. From germline, CDR1 is MNHNS and CDR2 SASEGT. Germline trimming cut 6 bases from V and 3 bases from J; bases unmatched to any gene: 11. The CDR3, as DNA: TGTGCCAGCAGGACTAGCGGGCCCTCCCCCCGCTACGAGCAGTACTTC. Amino acids: CASRTSGPSPRYEQYF.

The rearrangement links TRBV6-1 to TRBJ1-1, with 8 bases aligning to TRBD1. V lost 7 bases to trimming and J lost 5 bases; unmatched junction nucleotides: 9. The germline gives CDR1 MNHNS, CDR2 SASEGT. This CDR3 region has 14 residues. The CDR3 DNA reads TGTGCCAGCATTCTACAGGGGGGGGGAACTGAAGCTTTCTTT. Encoded protein: CASILQGGGTEAFF.

The table lists this clonotype with a few counts. The V and J genes are TRBV29-1 and TRBJ2-7, with TRBD2 identical over 7 bases. Per germline, CDR1 SQVTM and CDR2 ANQGSEA. There are 13 residues in the CDR3. With V trimmed by 6 bases and J by 2 bases, 7 bases remained unmatched. The CDR3 loop is CSVAGFSTYEQYF. CDR3 bases: TGCAGCGTAGCGGGATTCTCTACCTACGAGCAGTACTTC.

This clonotype was seen more than once but under ten times. The chain is built from TRBV12-3 or TRBV12-4 and TRBJ2-5, with D perhaps matching TRBD2 (6 bases). V shed 2 bases and J shed 2 bases, with 12 bases lying between them. This CDR3 is built from 15 residues. CDR3 amino acids: CASSLSAGLQETQYF. For the CDR3, the DNA is TGTGCCAGCAGTTTATCAGCGGGTCTACAAGAGACCCAGTACTTC.

This clonotype has just a few counts. The chain joins TRBV5-1 to TRBJ2-7; the D gene is possibly TRBD2 (6 bases). This CDR3 has 15 residues. Trimming removed 1 base from V and 6 bases from J, with 17 bases in between. Germline V gives CDR1 SGHRS, CDR2 YFSETQ. CDR3 DNA: TGCGCCAGCAGCTTGTTGTTGCGGGGAGGTTCCGAGCAGTACTTC. Its protein is CASSLLLRGGSEQYF.

The chain is built from TRBV18 and TRBJ2-6, with 7 bases identical to TRBD1. The CDR3 sequence is 16 residues long. V shed 5 bases, J shed 0 bases, and the junction held 4 bases outside the gene matches. Germline CDR1 is KGHSH and CDR2 is LQKENI. CDR3 amino acids: CASSSDRISGANVLTF. The CDR3 DNA is TGTGCCAGCTCATCGGACAGGATCTCTGGGGCCAACGTCCTGACTTTC.

As regards this clonotype: A much more abundant neighbour one base away suggests this may be a read error. The chain has TRBV24-1 and TRBJ1-5; 8 positions agree with TRBD1. CDR1 and CDR2 from the germline V gene are KGHDR and SFDVKD. CDR3 size: 15 residues. The CDR3 DNA follows: TGTGCCACCCGTGAGCCCGGACAGGGCGAACAGCCCCAGCATTTT. Protein product: CATREPGQGEQPQHF.

The chain employs TRBV4-2 and TRBJ2-1; 13 positions match TRBD2. With V trimmed by 5 bases and J by 2 bases, 3 bases remained unmatched. CDR1 LGHNA and CDR2 YNFKEQ come from the germline V gene. This CDR3 comprises 16 residues. The CDR3 loop is CASSKGLAGPYNEQFF. CDR3 nucleotide sequence: TGTGCCAGCAGCAAGGGACTAGCGGGACCCTACAATGAGCAGTTCTTC.

Details on this clonotype: A much larger clone is a single base away; this may be a read error. The conserved phenylalanine or tryptophan normally closing the CDR3 is absent here, so this likely arose from a read error. The chain joins TRBV2 to TRBJ2-7; the D gene is possibly TRBD1 (5 bases). Trimming took 6 bases from V and 6 from J, leaving 18 bases between them. The length of the CDR3 is 14 residues. CDR1 SNHLY and CDR2 FYNNEI come from the germline V gene. CDR3 sequence (DNA): TGTGCCAGCAGGCTTAAGACAGAGCGAGGCGAGCAGTACCTC. Protein: CASRLKTERGEQYL.